Listed below are T cell receptor beta chains from one sample, sequenced in a study of shared clonotypes between healthy human individuals. Assay: immunoSEQ multiplex PCR; the TCRdb copy retains only in-frame clones and omits some. The table has around 550,000 clones, approximately 96% seen once. The sample was naive CD8+ T cells sorted from blood. The receptors shown here come from a woman in her 30s in good health. Each CDR3 is given with its conserved first and last residue. Each record gives: D gene, clone size, J gene, V gene, CDR3 DNA, CDR3 protein. D genes are given only for firm matches. The size entry is marked missing in some rows and otherwise reads once, few, many or a size class.

>TRBD2|NA|TRBJ2-7|TRBV11-2
TGTGCCAGCAGCTTAGATCTAAAGGCTAGCGGGACGCACGAGCAGTACTTC
CASSLDLKASGTHEQYF
>NA|NA|TRBJ2-3|TRBV7-7
TGTGCCAGCAGCTTATGGGAAAGAGATACGCAGTATTTT
CASSLWERDTQYF
>NA|NA|TRBJ2-7|TRBV28
TGTGCCAGCAGTTTAACGATGATTCGGGCCTACGAGCAGTACTTC
CASSLTMIRAYEQYF
>NA|once|TRBJ1-5|TRBV28
TGTGCCAGCAGTTTATCGAGGGTTAGTGATCAGCCCCAGCATTTT
CASSLSRVSDQPQHF
>TRBD2|NA|TRBJ2-1|TRBV11-3
TGTGCCAGCAGCCGGGGAAGCGGGAGTACCGACAATGAGCAGTTCTTC
CASSRGSGSTDNEQFF
>NA|NA|TRBJ2-3|TRBV19
TGTGCCAGTACTCGGGGAATCGCAGATACGCAGTATTTT
CASTRGIADTQYF
>NA|NA|TRBJ1-1|TRBV7-9
TGTGCCAGCAGCTTAACGGACACGGGAGATACTGAAGCTTTCTTT
CASSLTDTGDTEAFF
>TRBD1|NA|TRBJ2-3|TRBV4-2
TGTGCCAGCAGCCAAGAGATGACAGGGGGCGAGGCAGATACGCAGTATTTT
CASSQEMTGGEADTQYF
>TRBD2|NA|TRBJ2-3|TRBV28
TGTGCCAGCAGCTCGGGGACTAGTTCCACAGATACGCAGTATTTT
CASSSGTSSTDTQYF
>TRBD2|once|TRBJ2-7|TRBV7-2
TGTGCCAGCAGCGTTAGCGGGGGGGTTTCGGCCTACTACGAGCAGTACTTC
CASSVSGGVSAYYEQYF
>NA|NA|TRBJ1-4|TRBV10-3
TGTGCCATCAGTGAGGCAAGCGGTGAAAAACTGTTTTTT
CAISEASGEKLFF
>NA|NA|TRBJ2-7|TRBV5-5
TGTGCCAGCAGCGCCGGTGTCGGTGAGCAGTACTTC
CASSAGVGEQYF
>NA|NA|TRBJ2-2|TRBV15
TGTGCCACCAGCAGAGATCGAGCCGGGTCGAACACCGGGGAGCTGTTTTTT
CATSRDRAGSNTGELFF
>NA|NA|TRBJ2-2|TRBV6-5
TGTGCCAGCAGTTACTCGGCGGAATCCGGGGAGCTGTTTTTT
CASSYSAESGELFF
>TRBD1|NA|TRBJ2-7|TRBV10-2
TGCGCCAGCTGCCGGGACAGGGGGAGGGAGCAGTACTTC
CASCRDRGREQYF
>NA|NA|TRBJ2-7|TRBV5-1
TGCGCCAGCATCCCACAGAAAGATACCTACGAGCAGTACTTC
CASIPQKDTYEQYF
>NA|NA|TRBJ1-5|TRBV19
TGTGCCAGTAGTAGCCGGTCCGCCGGTCAGCCCCAGCATTTT
CASSSRSAGQPQHF
>NA|NA|TRBJ1-3|TRBV9
TGTGCCAGCAGCGTAGGCAGGAGTGGAAACACCATATATTTT
CASSVGRSGNTIYF
>NA|NA|TRBJ1-5|TRBV5-8
TGTGCCAGCAGCTTGGTAGGCGGGACCAATCAGCCCCAGCATTTT
CASSLVGGTNQPQHF
>NA|once|TRBJ2-2|TRBV6-5
TGTGCCAGCAGTTACGGTGGGTTGGCCGGGGAGCTGTTTTTT
CASSYGGLAGELFF
>NA|NA|TRBJ2-7|TRBV13
TGTGCCAGCAGCCCGGGACTGGGCTCTGAGGAGCAGTACTTC
CASSPGLGSEEQYF
>NA|NA|TRBJ2-5|TRBV27
TGTGCCAGCAGTTTATCCCCGGGCGGGTTCCAAGAGACCCAGTACTTC
CASSLSPGGFQETQYF
>NA|NA|TRBJ2-5|TRBV28
TGTGCCAGCAGTTACCTCGGGACGAATCAAGAGACCCAGTACTTC
CASSYLGTNQETQYF
>NA|NA|TRBJ2-1|TRBV27
TGTGCCAGCAGTCGTATCATCCCCCGTCGCCACAATGAGCAGTTCTTC
CASSRIIPRRHNEQFF
>NA|NA|TRBJ1-2|TRBV19
TGTGCCAGTAGACCGACGGAACCTAACTATGGCTACACCTTC
CASRPTEPNYGYTF
>TRBD2|NA|TRBJ2-3|TRBV10-1
TGCGCCAGCAGTGAGTGGAGCCTAGCGGACAGCACAGATACGCAGTATTTT
CASSEWSLADSTDTQYF
>NA|NA|TRBJ2-3|TRBV4-1
TGCGCCAGCAGCCAAGAGGTTGGTAGCACAGATACGCAGTATTTT
CASSQEVGSTDTQYF
>NA|NA|TRBJ1-1|TRBV5-1
TGCGCCAGCAGCTACGGACGACAGCACACTGAAGCTTTCTTT
CASSYGRQHTEAFF
>NA|once|TRBJ2-7|TRBV2
TGTGCCAGCAGCCAAGGACGGGGATACGAGCAGTACTTC
CASSQGRGYEQYF
>NA|once|TRBJ2-5|TRBV2
TGTGCCAGCAGAGTCGGGAGAGGGGGAATAGAGACCCAGTACTTC
CASRVGRGGIETQYF
>NA|NA|TRBJ1-1|TRBV25-1
TGTGCCGTAGGGGGCACTGAAGCTTTCTTT
CAVGGTEAFF
>TRBD2|NA|TRBJ2-7|TRBV4-1
TGCGCCAGCAGCCACACTAGCGGGAGGCTTAGCGAGCAGTACTTC
CASSHTSGRLSEQYF
>TRBD1|NA|TRBJ2-2|TRBV28
TGTGCCAGCAGGGCCTGGACAGGGTGGGACACCGGGGAGCTGTTTTTT
CASRAWTGWDTGELFF
>TRBD2|NA|TRBJ2-3|TRBV5-8
TGTGCCAGCAGCTTGACAATCTCTAGCGGACGCACAGATACGCAGTATTTT
CASSLTISSGRTDTQYF
>NA|NA|TRBJ2-7|TRBV9
TGTGCCAGCAGCGTTGGGGCGGGAACTTTGTACGAGCAGTACTTC
CASSVGAGTLYEQYF
>TRBD1|NA|TRBJ2-7|TRBV5-5
TGTGCCAGCAGCCCCTCGACAGGGACAGCGTCCTACGAGCAGTACTTC
CASSPSTGTASYEQYF
>NA|NA|TRBJ1-1|TRBV19
TGTGCCACCCGTATTAGGGAAATGAACACTGAAGCTTTCTTT
CATRIREMNTEAFF
>TRBD1|NA|TRBJ1-4|TRBV27
TGTGCCAGCAGTTTATCTCTGGACAGGGAGGATGAAAAACTGTTTTTT
CASSLSLDREDEKLFF
>NA|once|TRBJ1-1|TRBV7-8
TGTGCCAGCAGCTTTGGGAGGAACACTGAAGCTTTCTTT
CASSFGRNTEAFF
>NA|NA|TRBJ2-7|TRBV5-4
TGTGCCAGCAGCTCATCCTCCGAGCAGTACTTC
CASSSSSEQYF
>TRBD2|NA|TRBJ2-7|TRBV19
TGTGCCAGTAAGTGGGGGGGGTCCTACGAGCAGTACTTC
CASKWGGSYEQYF
>TRBD1|NA|TRBJ1-3|TRBV11-3
TGTGCCAGCAGCTCCGGGACAGCCTCTGGAAACACCATATATTTT
CASSSGTASGNTIYF
>TRBD1|once|TRBJ1-1|TRBV7-8
TGTGCCAGCAGCTTAGACCTGGACAGGATGAACACTGAAGCTTTCTTT
CASSLDLDRMNTEAFF
>TRBD2|NA|TRBJ2-1|TRBV5-1
TGCGCCAGCAGCTCTAGCGGGAGGGTCGGAAATGAGCAGTTCTTC
CASSSSGRVGNEQFF
>NA|NA|TRBJ2-3|TRBV7-8
TGTGCCAGCAGCTTGCGTTTGGGAAGCACAGATACGCAGTATTTT
CASSLRLGSTDTQYF
>NA|NA|TRBJ2-7|TRBV5-6
TGTGCCAGCAGCTTGGACTTCTCAAGGCGCTACGAGCAGTACTTC
CASSLDFSRRYEQYF
>TRBD2|few|TRBJ2-7|TRBV5-8
TGTGCCAGCAGCGAAGACTTAGCGGGAGCGCAATCCTACGAGCAGTACTTC
CASSEDLAGAQSYEQYF
>NA|once|TRBJ2-7|TRBV5-1
TGCGCCAGCAGCTTGGACGTGGGGGGCTGGTACGAGCAGTACTTC
CASSLDVGGWYEQYF
>NA|NA|TRBJ2-3|TRBV6-1
TGTGCCAGCAGTGCAAGCAGGGGTGCAGATACGCAGTATTTT
CASSASRGADTQYF
>NA|NA|TRBJ1-1|TRBV6-6
TGTGCCAGCAGGAACGGGGACTTTCGGAACACTGAAGCTTTCTTT
CASRNGDFRNTEAFF
>NA|NA|TRBJ1-5|TRBV28
TGTGCCAGCAGCTTCCAACAGTATCAGCCCCAGCATTTT
CASSFQQYQPQHF
>NA|NA|TRBJ1-1|TRBV14
TGTGCCAGCAGCCAAGATCTTAACACTGAAGCTTTCTTT
CASSQDLNTEAFF
>TRBD2|NA|TRBJ2-7|TRBV5-4
TGTGCCAGCAGCTTGGGGACTAGCGGGTCCTACGAGCAGTACTTC
CASSLGTSGSYEQYF
>NA|NA|TRBJ2-1|TRBV30
TGTGCCTGGAGCCTAGAGTATGAGCAGTTCTTC
CAWSLEYEQFF
>NA|NA|TRBJ1-1|TRBV4-2
TGTGCCAGCAGCCAAGAGTCCGGGGACACTGAAGCTTTCTTT
CASSQESGDTEAFF